Listed here are 18 T cell receptor beta chains from one sample, sequenced in a study of CD8 T cells in ankylosing spondylitis (dated 2017 in TCRdb). The method behind the library was 5' RACE. The sequencing machine was an Illumina HiSeq 2500. TCRdb itself trimmed the public reads at Q25 with fastp, ran MiXCR and retained productive beta chains. Merged by CDR3 protein, the rows form single entries marked with the most common genes and DNA. The sample records under 150,000 distinct CDR3 sequences, around 9.3% of which are singletons. Approximately 3.6% of the sample goes to the ten largest clones. Sequenced sample: blood, either unsorted or a sorted T cell fraction (not recorded which). The receptors here all came from a male donor with ankylosing spondylitis or in good health (not recorded which).

This clonotype appeared many times. The chain recombines TRBV3-1 with TRBJ2-1; perhaps TRBD2 as D (6 bases). Germline CDR1 and CDR2: LGHDT and YNNKEL (reference sequence). This CDR3 is 17 amino acids long. Trimming took off 0 bases at V and 0 bases at J, with 12 bases between the two ends. The CDR3 here is CASSQDSVADSYNEQFF. The CDR3 bases are TGTGCCAGCAGCCAAGACTCGGTAGCGGACTCCTACAATGAGCAGTTCTTC.

This clonotype was seen repeatedly, ten times or more. The chain is built from TRBV4-3 and TRBJ2-4, with 11 nucleotides matching TRBD1. The germline V gene has CDR1 LGHNA and CDR2 YSLEER. The CDR3 has 17 residues. The V gene end was trimmed by 5 bases and the J gene end by 6 bases; junction bases not matched to a gene: 12. The CDR3 DNA reads TGCGCCAGCAGCAGACGGACAGGGGGCGCCGCCCTAAACATTCAGTACTTC. Translating gives CASSRRTGGAALNIQYF.

In its sample, this clonotype was seen a few times. This chain links TRBV6-2 or TRBV6-3 with TRBJ2-2, with 7 bases lining up with TRBD2. In germline, CDR1 is MNHEY, CDR2 SVGEGT. V lost 5 bases and J lost 4; bases outside the gene matches: 7. The CDR3 runs 15 residues. Written as DNA, the CDR3 is TGTGCCAGCAGTCCCATGGGGGGGATCACCGGGGAGCTGTTTTTT. Residues: CASSPMGGITGELFF.

This clonotype was detected ten times or more. The V call is TRBV20-1, the J call TRBJ2-3; D might be TRBD1 or TRBD2, each matching 5 bases. The CDR3 is 15 residues long. V lost 5 bases and J lost 0, with 15 bases in between. CDR1 is DFQATT and CDR2 is SNEGSKA in the germline V gene (reference sequence). This CDR3 reads CSAAGTKKSTDTQYF. Here the CDR3 DNA reads TGCAGTGCTGCCGGGACGAAAAAAAGCACAGATACGCAGTATTTT.

This clonotype was seen ten or more times. The chain joins TRBV20-1 to TRBJ2-3; D ambiguous. The ends were cut back, 1 base at V and 0 bases at J, with 11 bases in the middle. The CDR3 has 15 amino acids. In germline, CDR1 is DFQATT, CDR2 SNEGSKA (reference sequence). This CDR3 reads CSARAPDASTDTQYF. DNA for the CDR3: TGCAGTGCTAGAGCCCCGGACGCTAGCACAGATACGCAGTATTTT.

This clonotype was detected a few times. J is TRBJ2-3 and V is TRBV20-1; TRBD2 matches 7 bases. Losses at the gene ends were 6 bases for V and 2 bases for J; bases not matched to a gene: 5. The germline gives CDR1 DFQATT, CDR2 SNEGSKA (reference sequence). This CDR3 has 13 residues. The chain's CDR3 is CSAAGLPTDTQYF. DNA of the CDR3: TGCAGTGCGGCGGGACTACCCACAGATACGCAGTATTTT.

Ten or more counts support this clonotype. The rearrangement uses TRBV29-1 and TRBJ2-3; either TRBD1 or TRBD2 may supply D (6 bases each). Trimming cost V 6 bases and J 0 bases, with 16 bases left between them. The CDR3 contains 15 residues. CDR1 and CDR2 from the germline V gene are SQVTM and ANQGSEA. The CDR3 DNA reads TGCAGCGTGGAGGGGGGACCTACTAGCACAGATACGCAGTATTTT. Its protein is CSVEGGPTSTDTQYF.

This clonotype was recorded at least ten times. The chain recombines TRBV5-1 with TRBJ2-2, with D possibly being TRBD1 or TRBD2 (5 bases each). The V gene lost 6 bases and the J gene lost 0 bases, with 9 bases spanning the gap. CDR1 and CDR2 (germline): SGHRS, YFSETQ. This CDR3 is built from 14 residues. The CDR3 nucleotides are TGCGCCAGCATGGGGGTCGCGAACACCGGGGAGCTGTTTTTT. This codes for CASMGVANTGELFF.

The V gene is TRBV28, the J gene TRBJ2-7; 12 bases agree with TRBD2. With 6 bases clipped from V and 3 bases from J, the junction kept 6 bases outside the gene matches. CDR1 MDHEN and CDR2 SYDVKM come from the germline V gene. The CDR3 consists of 15 residues. This CDR3 is CASRLAGGRGYEQYF. The CDR3 DNA reads TGTGCCAGCAGACTAGCGGGAGGTCGGGGCTACGAGCAGTACTTC. The variable domain in full, with the rest retrieved from reference TRBV28 and TRBJ2-7, is DVKVTQSSRYLVKRTGEKVFLECVQDMDHENMFWYRQDPGLGLRLIYFSYDVKMKEKGDIPEGYSVSREKKERFSLILESASTNQTSMYLCASRLAGGRGYEQYFGPGTRLTVT.

This clonotype showed up many times. This chain links TRBV10-3 with TRBJ2-7; 8 bases are a match to TRBD2. This CDR3 contains 15 residues. Germline V lookup: CDR1 ENHRY, CDR2 SYGVKD. Trimming at V came to 9 bases and at J to 4 bases, leaving 14 bases not matched to a gene. CDR3: CAICNGTGGPYEQYF. The CDR3 DNA is TGTGCCATATGTAATGGGACGGGAGGGCCGTACGAGCAGTACTTC.

This clonotype was observed many times. The rearrangement uses TRBV29-1 and TRBJ2-7; 10 bases map to TRBD1. With V trimmed by 6 bases and J by 0 bases, 8 bases remained unmatched. This CDR3 has 15 residues. CDR1 SQVTM and CDR2 ANQGSEA come from the germline V gene. The CDR3 region is CSVAGTGDSSYEQYF. The CDR3 DNA is TGCAGCGTCGCCGGGACAGGGGACTCCTCCTACGAGCAGTACTTC.

This clonotype was counted many times. The chain couples TRBV29-1 to TRBJ2-7, with D perhaps TRBD1 (7 bases). Trimming pared 6 bases from V and 5 bases from J, leaving 14 bases between. Germline values: CDR1 SQVTM, CDR2 ANQGSEA. The CDR3 totals 12 residues. The CDR3 reads CSVGRGVHEQYF. CDR3 in DNA: TGCAGCGTCGGCAGGGGGGTACACGAGCAGTACTTC.

This clonotype was counted between two and nine times. The chain carries TRBV11-2 and TRBJ2-7, with unresolved D. V was clipped by 2 bases and J by 0 bases, with 14 bases between them. Germline V gives CDR1 SGHAT, CDR2 FQNNGV. CDR3 length: 16 amino acids. DNA of the CDR3: TGTGCCAGCAGCTTAAGGGCCGATAGAGACTCCTACGAGCAGTACTTC. Its translation: CASSLRADRDSYEQYF.

This chain uses TRBV29-1 with TRBJ1-3, with 7 positions matching TRBD1. The germline CDR1 and CDR2 sequences are SQVTM and ANQGSEA. This CDR3 is 12 amino acids long. V shed 5 bases and J 5 bases; nucleotides not matched to a gene: 3. The CDR3 region has the DNA TGCAGCGTTACGGGACAGCGAAACACCATATATTTT. Translation gives CSVTGQRNTIYF.

This clonotype was detected only a few times. The chain carries TRBV20-1 and TRBJ2-1; D is undetermined. The CDR3 consists of 13 residues. V was cut by 3 bases and J by 9 bases, with 15 bases left in between. From germline, CDR1 is DFQATT and CDR2 SNEGSKA (reference sequence). CDR3 loop: CSARILSMSEQFF. The CDR3 nucleotides read TGCAGTGCTAGGATACTCTCAATGAGTGAGCAGTTCTTC.

CDR3 sequence (DNA): TGTGCCAGCAGCGCGGGACTAGGCGGGACAGATACGCAGTATTTT. Protein product: CASSAGLGGTDTQYF. The genes are TRBV7-3 and TRBJ2-3; 8 bases match TRBD2. Germline CDR1 is SGHTA and CDR2 is FQGTGA. This CDR3 is 15 amino acids long. Unmatched junction bases numbered 7, after V lost 5 bases and J lost 3 bases.

This clonotype was counted ten times or more. V and J are TRBV24-1 and TRBJ2-2; D unclear. Germline V gives CDR1 KGHDR, CDR2 SFDVKD. The CDR3 consists of 15 residues. The V and J ends lost 0 bases and 6 bases respectively, with 10 bases between them. DNA of the CDR3: TGTGCCACCAGTGATTTGGATCGGAATCCCGGGGAGCTGTTTTTT. Protein product: CATSDLDRNPGELFF.

The V gene is TRBV29-1, the J gene TRBJ1-2; D is undetermined. The V end lost 3 bases, the J end lost 6 bases, and 5 bases lay between the germline ends. CDR3 size: 10 residues. Germline V gene sequence: CDR1 SQVTM, CDR2 ANQGSEA. DNA of the CDR3: TGCAGCGTTGACAGAGATGGCTACACCTTC. Its translation: CSVDRDGYTF.